The 3 T cell receptor beta chains below all came from one sample that was sequenced in a study of CD8 T cells in ankylosing spondylitis. Study-level results: Seemingly characteristic of ankylosing spondylitis blood was a TCR beta motif consisting of 7 or 8 highly homologous variants.

The antigens these receptors bind are not known. TCRdb reprocessed the 5' RACE reads with MiXCR, giving one entry per CDR3 protein. In the table there are about 500,000 distinct CDR3 sequences, approximately 5.3% of which are singletons. Sequencing used blood, either unsorted or a sorted T cell fraction (not recorded which). All receptors come from a male donor with ankylosing spondylitis.

This chain's CDR3 is CASSHRDRFNEKLFF. CDR3 bases: TGTGCCAGCAGTCACCGGGACAGGTTCAATGAAAAACTGTTTTTT. This sequence joins TRBV12-3 or TRBV12-4 and TRBJ1-4, with 8 bases fitting TRBD1. The CDR3 loop spans 15 amino acids. V trimming: 5 bases; J trimming: 5 bases; junction bases outside the gene matches: 7.

This clonotype was observed many times. DNA for the CDR3: TGTGCCAGCAGTACCCATCCCCTAGCGGGGATGCTTACCCTACAACATTTTGAGGGTGAGCAGTTCTTC. It specifies CASSTHPLAGMLTLQHFEGEQFF. The genes are TRBV25-1 and TRBJ2-1; 9 nucleotides agree with TRBD2. The CDR3 runs to 23 residues. Germline CDR1 is MGHDK and CDR2 is SYGVNS. V dropped 5 bases and J dropped 9; count of bases not matched to a gene: 35.

CDR3 amino acids: CASSLQQLAYEQYF. DNA of the CDR3: TGTGCCAGCAGTTTACAACAGCTCGCCTACGAGCAGTACTTC. The chain recombines TRBV27 with TRBJ2-7; D not certain. The CDR3 is 14 residues long. Germline V gene data show CDR1 as MNHEY and CDR2 as SMNVEV (reference sequence). V lost 2 bases and J lost 2, with 10 bases in between.